This TCR beta chain originates from a study of blood T cell repertoires in COVID-19 (dated by TCRdb to 2018 to 2021). At the level of the whole study: Samples from collaborators originated in the United States, Italy and Spain and spanned both the acute and convalescent phases of COVID-19. The prospective study material was composed of cDNA or gDNA derived from T cells, B-cell-depleted T cells, or PBMCs. Where HLA class I and class II types were available, the types were taken from metadata supplied by the sample provider, not from assay-based typing. A de-identified subject ID, COVID-19 status, age in years and sex were almost always included in the sample metadata. The repertoires were released in a freely available public database intended as a resource for research on the immune response to SARS-CoV-2. The dataset comprised deeply sampled blood TCRbeta repertoires from subjects exposed to, actively infected with, or recovered from COVID-19. The samples were drawn from two sources: the first 160 participants of the ongoing ImmuneRACE study, and over 1,000 subjects contributed by 6 global collaborators.

TCRbeta CDR3 regions were amplified from genomic DNA by means of the immunoSEQ Assay, a bias-controlled multiplex PCR. The original methods were these. The number of nucleated cells in each sample was estimated by amplification of reference gene primers within the assay. Sequence reads were collapsed and filtered to measure the absolute abundance of every unique TCRbeta CDR3 rearrangement. For each sample, productive Simpson clonality was calculated by taking the square root of Simpson's diversity index across productive rearrangements. TCRdb provides this immuneACCESS table in a form limited to in-frame rearrangements. Some clones are lacking; in checked studies, under half of them reflect an unresolved V gene, and why the rest are absent is not known. Clone size and the V and J calls come from that table; the DNA yielded D and trimming. Across this sample there are 300,000 to 350,000 clones, with 90% to 95% seen only once. Roughly 3.5% of the sample belongs to the ten largest clones.

Of note for this clone: It lacks a known antigen. No quality values exist for individual bases; no much larger clone is one base distant.

Relative to germline, V is missing 5 bases and J is missing 7 bases, with 8 bases of the junction outside any gene match. The cysteine opens and the phenylalanine closes a CDR3 of 14 amino acids. Only the CDR3 part of the read is kept: 42 bases, read in frame from the first base. CDR1 and CDR2 are drawn from the germline V gene (reference sequence): SEHNR, FQNEAQ. Study-level results and caveats: Clinical and demographic metadata were provided uncurated, with the amount varying by source and participant.

A second Seattle source provided samples from volunteer blood donors who had recovered from COVID-19. Each collaborating institution followed its own protocols to collect whole blood in K2EDTA tubes. For TCRbeta analysis, collaborator samples were shipped as frozen whole blood, as isolated PBMCs, or as DNA extracted from either sample type. This chain is built from TRBV7-9 and TRBJ1-2; TRBD1 aligns with 9 central bases. The receptor's source is a woman under 30 who had recovered from COVID-19. Sequencing was performed on peripheral blood. The CDR3 loop reads CASSAEQGARGYTF. The base sequence is TGTGCCAGCAGCGCAGAACAGGGGGCGCGTGGCTACACCTTC.